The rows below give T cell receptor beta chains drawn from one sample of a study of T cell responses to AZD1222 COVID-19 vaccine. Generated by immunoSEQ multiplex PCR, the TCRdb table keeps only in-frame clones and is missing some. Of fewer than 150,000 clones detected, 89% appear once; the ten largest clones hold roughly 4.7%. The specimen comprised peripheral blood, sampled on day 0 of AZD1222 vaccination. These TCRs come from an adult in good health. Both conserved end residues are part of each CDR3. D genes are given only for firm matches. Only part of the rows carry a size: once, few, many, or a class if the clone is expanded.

CASSRDSLNTIYF	TGTGCCAGCAGCCGGGACAGCTTAAACACCATATATTTT	TRBJ1-3	TRBV11-2	-	TRBD1
CASSRDRVRTNEKLFF	TGTGCCAGCTCAAGGGACAGGGTCCGGACTAATGAAAAACTGTTTTTT	TRBJ1-4	TRBV18	-	TRBD1
CASRSVRGLGTNYGYTF	TGTGCCAGCAGGTCCGTTCGAGGGTTAGGGACTAACTATGGCTACACCTTC	TRBJ1-2	TRBV27	-	-
CASSEGRIPGSQPQHF	TGTGCCAGCAGTGAAGGGAGGATCCCAGGGTCTCAGCCCCAGCATTTT	TRBJ1-5	TRBV6-1	-	-
CASCKGAEITEAFF	TGTGCCAGCTGTAAGGGGGCGGAAATCACTGAAGCTTTCTTT	TRBJ1-1	TRBV6-5	-	TRBD1
CASSLAGAYTHYF	TGTGCCAGCAGCTTAGCGGGGGCATACACCCACTACTTC	TRBJ1-2	TRBV7-8	-	-
CASTHLSSGEGGYTF	TGTGCCAGCACCCACCTAAGCTCAGGGGAGGGCGGCTACACCTTC	TRBJ1-2	TRBV28	-	-
CASRRSGGLNTEAFF	TGTGCCAGCAGAAGGTCGGGAGGGTTGAACACTGAAGCTTTCTTT	TRBJ1-1	TRBV6-4	-	-
CASSLRRAEAPYNEQFF	TGTGCCAGCAGCTTACGAAGGGCGGAGGCGCCCTACAATGAGCAGTTCTTC	TRBJ2-1	TRBV7-2	-	-
CAGHKAGSGETQYF	TGTGCCGGCCACAAAGCGGGAAGTGGGGAGACCCAGTACTTC	TRBJ2-5	TRBV7-9	-	TRBD2
CASSLGGSTYNEQFF	TGTGCCAGCAGCCTGGGCGGGAGCACCTACAATGAGCAGTTCTTC	TRBJ2-1	TRBV7-2	-	TRBD2
CASSQVEDSYNEQFF	TGTGCCAGCAGCCAAGTAGAGGACAGCTACAATGAGCAGTTCTTC	TRBJ2-1	TRBV4-2	few	-
CASSPRERGVNYGYTF	TGTGCCAGCAGCCCCCGCGAGCGGGGTGTAAACTATGGCTACACCTTC	TRBJ1-2	TRBV7-8	-	-
CATGPRGGAYSNEQFF	TGTGCCACTGGCCCAAGGGGAGGCGCGTACTCAAATGAGCAGTTCTTC	TRBJ2-1	TRBV19	-	-
CASSLSRLADPLNEQFF	TGCGCCAGCAGCTTGTCGAGACTCGCGGACCCCCTCAATGAGCAGTTCTTC	TRBJ2-1	TRBV5-1	-	-
CASSPGSSGGAREQFF	TGTGCCAGCAGTCCCGGGTCTAGCGGGGGGGCTCGTGAGCAGTTCTTC	TRBJ2-1	TRBV2	-	TRBD2
CASSLNVQGLSTDTQYF	TGTGCCAGCAGCTTGAATGTGCAGGGCCTTAGCACAGATACGCAGTATTTT	TRBJ2-3	TRBV5-4	-	-
CASSTGPRYGYTF	TGTGCCAGCAGCACAGGGCCTCGCTATGGCTACACCTTC	TRBJ1-2	TRBV28	-	-
CASSFSRVEQYF	TGTGCCAGCAGTTTTTCTAGGGTCGAGCAGTACTTC	TRBJ2-7	TRBV12-3/TRBV12-4	-	-
CANGAGGTGELFF	TGTGCCAATGGGGCAGGGGGTACCGGGGAGCTGTTTTTT	TRBJ2-2	TRBV11-2	-	TRBD1
CASSLQKPSADTQYF	TGCGCCAGCAGCTTGCAGAAGCCTAGCGCAGATACGCAGTATTTT	TRBJ2-3	TRBV5-1	-	-
CASSNPRTREETQYF	TGTGCCAGCAGCAACCCGAGGACTAGGGAAGAGACCCAGTACTTC	TRBJ2-5	TRBV7-9	-	TRBD2
CASKWSSYNSPLHF	TGCGCCAGCAAATGGAGCTCCTATAATTCACCCCTCCACTTT	TRBJ1-6	TRBV5-1	once	-
CASSLYWGATYEQYF	TGTGCCAGCAGTTTATATTGGGGGGCTACCTACGAGCAGTACTTC	TRBJ2-7	TRBV27	-	-
CATTRLPSSYNEQFF	TGTGCCACGACCAGGCTGCCGAGCTCCTACAATGAGCAGTTCTTC	TRBJ2-1	TRBV7-9	-	-
CASSSGQGWDSPLHF	TGCGCCAGCAGCTCAGGACAGGGATGGGATTCACCCCTCCACTTT	TRBJ1-6	TRBV5-1	once	TRBD1
CASSPGLAGGYTQYF	TGTGCCAGCTCACCCGGACTAGCGGGGGGATATACGCAGTATTTT	TRBJ2-3	TRBV18	-	TRBD2
CASTLGTGGYEQYF	TGTGCCAGCACCCTCGGCACAGGAGGGTACGAGCAGTACTTC	TRBJ2-7	TRBV7-9	-	-
CASSPLTSGSHEQFF	TGTGCCAGCAGCCCACTGACTAGCGGGTCCCATGAGCAGTTCTTC	TRBJ2-1	TRBV7-9	once	TRBD2